The 32 T cell receptor beta chains listed next were all sequenced from one sample in a study of technical replicates of blood from a handful of donors. Repertoires were generated with immunoSEQ multiplex PCR, while TCRdb's copy carries only in-frame clones and drops some. The sample lists about 79,000 clones, roughly 94% occurring once. Sequencing used T cells isolated from PBMCs. The receptor set was obtained from a human donor in good health.

The chain uses TRBV4-2 and TRBJ2-1; TRBD2 matches 9 bases. There are 16 residues in the CDR3. CDR1 and CDR2 from the germline V gene are LGHNA and YNFKEQ. Trimming removed 1 base from V and 7 bases from J; junction bases left unmatched: 8. CDR3 sequence: CASSQVLRGGGNEQFF. The CDR3 DNA is TGTGCCAGCAGCCAAGTTCTGCGGGGGGGCGGTAATGAGCAGTTCTTC.

The V gene is TRBV7-9, the J gene TRBJ1-1; 9 bases fit TRBD1. Germline-derived CDR1 and CDR2 are SEHNR and FQNEAQ (reference sequence). Germline trimming cut 5 bases from V and 5 bases from J; bases unmatched to any gene: 9. CDR3 length: 15 amino acids. CDR3 coding DNA: TGTGCCAGCAGCGTTCCCGGGACAGGGAATACTGAAGCTTTCTTT. Amino acids: CASSVPGTGNTEAFF.

The CDR3 region is CAGGDENQPQHF. The CDR3 region has the DNA TGTGCCGGCGGGGACGAGAATCAGCCCCAGCATTTT. The chain recombines TRBV10-3 with TRBJ1-5; possibly TRBD1 for D (5 bases). V gave up 11 bases and J gave up 4 bases, with 12 bases separating them. This CDR3 has 12 residues. CDR1 ENHRY and CDR2 SYGVKD come from the germline V gene.

The chain recombines TRBV6-4 with TRBJ1-6; no clear D. With 0 bases removed from V and 14 bases from J, the gap between germline ends came to 5 bases. Per the germline V gene, CDR1 is MRHNA and CDR2 is SNTAGT. There are 11 residues in the CDR3. CDR3 protein: CASSDSRALHF. CDR3 in DNA: TGTGCCAGCAGTGACTCTAGAGCCCTCCACTTT.

Here the CDR3 reads CASSFSKGRGNQPQHF. The CDR3, as DNA: TGTGCCAGCAGTTTCTCAAAGGGGCGTGGCAATCAGCCCCAGCATTTT. This chain joins TRBV28 and TRBJ1-5; perhaps TRBD1 as D (5 bases). This CDR3 spans 16 amino acids. Trimming cost V 3 bases and J 2 bases, with 14 bases left between them. Germline V gene lookup returns CDR1 MDHEN and CDR2 SYDVKM. Using reference TRBV28 and TRBJ1-5 for the parts outside the CDR3, the full variable domain is DVKVTQSSRYLVKRTGEKVFLECVQDMDHENMFWYRQDPGLGLRLIYFSYDVKMKEKGDIPEGYSVSREKKERFSLILESASTNQTSMYLCASSFSKGRGNQPQHFGDGTRLSIL.

This clone was detected a few times. V usage is TRBV20-1 and J usage is TRBJ1-1, with unresolved D. Trimming took 6 bases from V and 1 from J, leaving 6 bases between them. CDR3 length equals 11 residues. Per germline, CDR1 DFQATT and CDR2 SNEGSKA (reference sequence). This CDR3 is CSAEENTEAFF. DNA for the CDR3: TGCAGTGCCGAGGAGAACACTGAAGCTTTCTTT.

This chain uses TRBV19 with TRBJ1-5; D is undetermined. Germline assignment: CDR1 LNHDA and CDR2 SQIVND (reference sequence). Trimming removed 4 bases at V and 6 bases at J, with 7 bases between. There are 12 residues in the CDR3. The CDR3 DNA follows: TGTGCCAGTAGTAGGCCCACTCAGCCCCAGCATTTT. Protein product: CASSRPTQPQHF.

CDR3: CATQDRGEVRQFF. CDR3 bases: TGTGCCACCCAGGACAGGGGGGAAGTACGGCAGTTCTTC. The chain has TRBV2 and TRBJ2-1; 10 bases agree with TRBD1. Trimming took 10 bases from V and 12 from J; bases not matched to a gene: 12. Germline V CDR1 and CDR2: SNHLY, FYNNEI. The CDR3 runs 13 residues.

The genes are TRBV28 and TRBJ1-5, with 7 bases lining up with TRBD1. The J segment lost 6 bases and the V segment lost 8 bases, leaving 7 bases of the junction unmatched. The CDR3 consists of 13 residues. CDR1 and CDR2 from the germline V gene are MDHEN and SYDVKM. This chain's CDR3 is CASSMGQIQPQHF. In DNA, the CDR3 is TGTGCCAGCTCAATGGGACAGATTCAGCCCCAGCATTTT.

J is TRBJ1-2 and V is TRBV5-1; D gene unclear. The CDR3 has 15 amino acids. In germline, CDR1 is SGHRS, CDR2 YFSETQ. V lost 0 bases and J lost 5, with 14 bases in between. CDR3 coding DNA: TGCGCCAGCAGCTTGGCCGCCGGTGGTCCTTATGGCTACACCTTC. Translation gives CASSLAAGGPYGYTF.

The chain joins TRBV10-3 to TRBJ2-6; possible D gene TRBD1, 6 bases. Germline V CDR1 and CDR2: ENHRY, SYGVKD. CDR3 length: 13 amino acids. Trimming removed 9 bases from V and 4 bases from J, with 10 bases in between. The CDR3 DNA sequence: TGTGCCATACAGGGATCCGGGGCCAACGTCCTGACTTTC. This translates into CAIQGSGANVLTF.

This chain joins TRBV6-5 and TRBJ2-1; TRBD2 agrees at 8 bases. J was trimmed by 2 bases and V by 5 bases; bases with no gene match: 2. The CDR3 runs to 14 residues. The germline V gene encodes CDR1 MNHEY and CDR2 SVGAGI. DNA for the CDR3: TGTGCCAGCAGTCCGGGAGGGGCCTACAATGAGCAGTTCTTC. Translating it yields CASSPGGAYNEQFF.

This chain uses TRBV5-1 with TRBJ1-1; TRBD1 might be the D (6 bases). The V gene lost 0 bases and the J gene lost 4 bases, with 16 bases spanning the gap. Looked up from germline, CDR1 is SGHRS and CDR2 is YFSETQ. The CDR3 length is 16 residues. The CDR3 loop is CASSLEGTHRTTEAFF. The DNA of the CDR3 is TGCGCCAGCAGCTTGGAGGGGACACATCGAACCACTGAAGCTTTCTTT.

V usage is TRBV29-1 and J usage is TRBJ2-5; 9 bases line up with TRBD1. The CDR3 has 11 residues. The germline CDR1 and CDR2 sequences are SQVTM and ANQGSEA. The trim removed 8 bases at V and 5 bases at J, leaving 3 bases unmatched. Here the CDR3 reads CSPGQGETQYF. The CDR3 region has the DNA TGCAGCCCCGGACAGGGGGAGACCCAGTACTTC.

This chain connects TRBV5-1 to TRBJ2-5; D remains ambiguous. This CDR3 contains 13 residues. The germline gives CDR1 SGHRS, CDR2 YFSETQ. V lost 3 bases and J 0 bases, leaving 6 bases between the germline ends. CDR3 sequence reads: CASSSEYQETQYF. The CDR3 bases are TGCGCCAGCAGCTCGGAGTACCAAGAGACCCAGTACTTC.

A word on this clone: The DNA is omitted, as the CDR3 cannot be located on it reliably, and the CDR3 follows TCRdb's listing. The chain has TRBV21-1 and TRBJ2-4; the table calls TRBD1, which could not be checked here. TRBV21-1 is a pseudogene locus. The CDR3 spans 19 residues, counting both ends. Here the CDR3 reads CASSTTTGVGSGAKNIQYF.

This sequence joins TRBV18 and TRBJ1-1, with D tentatively TRBD1 (5 bases). V dropped 3 bases and J dropped 1 base, with 12 bases sitting between them. Germline values: CDR1 KGHSH, CDR2 LQKENI. The CDR3 is 15 residues long. CDR3 sequence reads: CASSPDPQGNTEAFF. For the CDR3, the DNA is TGTGCCAGCTCACCGGACCCTCAGGGGAACACTGAAGCTTTCTTT.

The chain employs TRBV11-3 and TRBJ1-1; the D gene is possibly TRBD1 (6 bases). The germline V gene encodes CDR1 SGHNT and CDR2 YENEEA. The CDR3 runs 13 residues. With 5 bases removed from V and 1 base from J, the gap between germline ends came to 8 bases. Written as DNA, the CDR3 is TGTGCCAGCAGCGCGACAGGGAACACTGAAGCTTTCTTT. Translated: CASSATGNTEAFF.

This sequence joins TRBV28 and TRBJ1-2, with D unresolved. The germline V and J ends were trimmed by 4 bases and 5 bases, with 5 bases remaining between them. CDR3 length: 11 amino acids. Germline values: CDR1 MDHEN, CDR2 SYDVKM. The CDR3 DNA reads TGTGCCAGCAGTTGGGAGTATGGCTACACCTTC. Its translation is CASSWEYGYTF.

The rearrangement uses TRBV6-1 and TRBJ2-3, with 12 nucleotides matching TRBD2. The CDR3 is 19 amino acids. The junction had 11 bases not matched to a gene; V was cut back by 4 bases and J by 0 bases. CDR1 and CDR2 (germline): MNHNS, SASEGT. The CDR3 DNA reads as TGTGCCAGCAGTGTACTAGCGGGAGGACCATTAACTAGCACAGATACGCAGTATTTT. This codes for CASSVLAGGPLTSTDTQYF.

This chain links TRBV6-4 with TRBJ1-3; 8 bases are shared with TRBD1. The V gene's germline CDR1 is MRHNA and CDR2 SNTAGT. The CDR3 length is 17 residues. Trimming took 5 bases from V and 0 from J; bases not matched to a gene: 9. The CDR3 here is CASSLQGQADSGNTIYF. The DNA for the CDR3 is TGTGCCAGCAGTCTCCAGGGACAGGCGGACTCTGGAAACACCATATATTTT.

The chain carries TRBV6-5 and TRBJ1-2, with unresolved D. Germline values: CDR1 MNHEY, CDR2 SVGAGI. The V end was cut by 4 bases, the J end by 4 bases, with 19 bases between. CDR3 length equals 16 residues. The CDR3 loop reads CASSSPGQPAFYGYTF. The CDR3 DNA sequence: TGTGCCAGCAGTTCCCCGGGTCAGCCGGCTTTCTATGGCTACACCTTC.

The chain joins TRBV5-4 to TRBJ1-1; 7 nucleotides line up with TRBD1. V lost 4 bases to trimming and J lost 7 bases; unmatched junction nucleotides: 10. This CDR3 spans 14 amino acids. CDR1 is SGHNT and CDR2 is YYREEE in the germline V gene (reference sequence). The CDR3 region has the DNA TGTGCCAGCAGCGCCGACAGGGATGGAGGTGAAGCTTTCTTT. It yields the protein CASSADRDGGEAFF.

This chain connects TRBV5-1 to TRBJ1-1, with D possibly TRBD1 on 5 matching bases. Looked up from germline, CDR1 is SGHRS and CDR2 is YFSETQ. The ends were cut back, 5 bases at V and 5 bases at J, with 13 bases in the middle. CDR3 size: 13 residues. Written as DNA, the CDR3 is TGCGCCAGCAGGAGTCAGGGTGAAACTGAAGCTTTCTTT. It is translated as CASRSQGETEAFF.

As concerns this clone: Germline and junction disagree at one end, which may indicate a read error. The chain is built from TRBV9 and TRBJ2-7; D may be TRBD2 (5 bases). Per the germline V gene, CDR1 is SGDLS and CDR2 is YYNGEE. There are 11 residues in the CDR3. CDR3 in amino acids: CATGRDNGIKF. CDR3 bases: TGTGCCACTGGCCGCGACAACGGGATAAAATTC.

This chain joins TRBV28 and TRBJ1-3, with D unclear. V lost 8 bases and J lost 0, with 14 bases in between. The germline V gene encodes CDR1 MDHEN and CDR2 SYDVKM. The CDR3 spans 15 residues. The DNA for the CDR3 is TGTGCCAGCGGGAGGCAGACGGTCTCTGGAAACACCATATATTTT. It is translated as CASGRQTVSGNTIYF.

The genes are TRBV6-1 and TRBJ2-2; TRBD2 is a possible D gene (6 bases). Trimming cost V 3 bases and J 6 bases, with 11 bases left between them. The CDR3 totals 14 residues. Germline lookup yields CDR1 MNHNS and CDR2 SASEGT. CDR3 loop: CASSDPGLAGELFF. The CDR3 DNA sequence: TGTGCCAGCAGTGACCCGGGACTGGCCGGGGAGCTGTTTTTT.

This sequence joins TRBV11-2 and TRBJ2-4; 7 bases line up with TRBD1. With V trimmed by 6 bases and J by 0 bases, 11 bases remained unmatched. Germline V gene sequence: CDR1 SGHAT, CDR2 FQNNGV. This CDR3 is 17 amino acids long. Written as DNA, the CDR3 is TGTGCCAGCAGTTCCGGGACAGCTCCTTTAGCCAAAAACATTCAGTACTTC. Its protein is CASSSGTAPLAKNIQYF.

The rearrangement links TRBV6-5 to TRBJ1-5, with D maybe TRBD1 (6 bases). V was cut by 8 bases and J by 3 bases, with 11 bases left in between. Germline lookup yields CDR1 MNHEY and CDR2 SVGAGI. The length of the CDR3 is 13 residues. The CDR3 spells CASQGQPNQPQHF. DNA for the CDR3: TGTGCCAGCCAAGGACAGCCCAATCAGCCCCAGCATTTT.

This clone was observed a single time. The chain carries TRBV5-8 and TRBJ2-7; TRBD1 matches at 9 bases. This CDR3 has 15 amino acids. With 0 bases clipped from V and 5 bases from J, the junction kept 6 bases outside the gene matches. Germline CDR1 is SGHTS and CDR2 is YDEGEE. CDR3 nucleotide sequence: TGTGCCAGCAGCTTGGCAGGGACAGGGTACAACGAGCAGTACTTC. Its translation is CASSLAGTGYNEQYF.

The chain employs TRBV7-9 and TRBJ1-2; D is perhaps TRBD1 (5 bases). Germline CDR1 is SEHNR and CDR2 is FQNEAQ (reference sequence). CDR3 length equals 14 residues. The germline V and J ends were trimmed by 5 bases and 9 bases, with 19 bases remaining between them. This CDR3 is CASSPVQNTGSYTF. DNA for the CDR3: TGTGCCAGCAGCCCCGTCCAAAATACAGGAAGCTACACCTTC.

The V call is TRBV9, the J call TRBJ1-2, with 10 nucleotides matching TRBD1. The germline V gene has CDR1 SGDLS and CDR2 YYNGEE. The V and J ends lost 4 bases and 4 bases, in that order; junction bases with no gene match: 16. The CDR3 loop spans 18 amino acids. CDR3 sequence reads: CASSIEVSGDRGLYGYTF. CDR3 nucleotide sequence: TGTGCCAGCAGCATAGAGGTGTCGGGGGACAGGGGTCTCTATGGCTACACCTTC.